The 24 T cell receptor beta chains below all came from one sample that was sequenced in a study of blood T cell repertoires in COVID-19. The data were produced by immunoSEQ multiplex PCR, yet TCRdb's version contains in-frame clones alone and is incomplete. The sample lists approximately 210,000 clones; roughly 90% were seen once. Sequencing was carried out using peripheral blood. The receptors come from a man aged 25 to 45 who had recovered from COVID-19.

This clone has only a few counts. The V gene is TRBV7-9, the J gene TRBJ1-1; no firm D call. In germline, CDR1 is SEHNR, CDR2 FQNEAQ (reference sequence). This CDR3 has 13 amino acids. With 4 bases removed from V and 4 bases from J, the gap between germline ends came to 10 bases. CDR3 protein: CASSSARGTEAFF. CDR3 nucleotide sequence: TGTGCCAGCAGCTCAGCACGGGGCACTGAAGCTTTCTTT.

The J gene is TRBJ1-4, the V gene TRBV27, with a possible D match to TRBD1 (6 bases). Germline CDR1 MNHEY, CDR2 SMNVEV (reference sequence). The germline V and J ends were trimmed by 8 bases and 8 bases, with 18 bases remaining between them. The CDR3 totals 14 residues. The chain's CDR3 is CASGFGRGVEKLFF. The CDR3 coding sequence is TGTGCCAGCGGGTTTGGCAGGGGTGTGGAAAAACTGTTTTTT.

The chain joins TRBV19 to TRBJ2-5; TRBD1 aligns across 7 bases. CDR1 and CDR2 (germline): LNHDA, SQIVND (reference sequence). The length of the CDR3 is 11 residues. This CDR3 reads CGTGSQETQYF. The CDR3 nucleotides read TGTGGGACAGGTAGCCAAGAGACCCAGTACTTC.

The J gene is TRBJ1-6, the V gene TRBV7-9; 8 nucleotides agree with TRBD1. Looked up from germline, CDR1 is SEHNR and CDR2 is FQNEAQ (reference sequence). This CDR3 contains 17 residues. V lost 4 bases, J lost 4 bases, and 9 bases stayed unmatched. This CDR3 reads CASSSTGGNPYNSPLHF. The CDR3 nucleotides are TGTGCCAGCAGCTCCACAGGGGGGAACCCTTATAATTCACCCCTCCACTTT.

The rearrangement joins TRBV4-1 to TRBJ1-5; D uncertain. CDR1 is MGHRA, CDR2 YSYEKL, per germline. The V gene lost 2 bases and the J gene lost 1 base, with 12 bases spanning the gap. The CDR3 has 16 residues. The CDR3 DNA follows: TGCGCCAGCAGCCAACTAGGTACAAGGAGCAATCAGCCCCAGCATTTT. Its protein product is CASSQLGTRSNQPQHF.

A few counts support this clone. CDR3 sequence reads: CAIGTGREEKLFF. CDR3 coding DNA: TGTGCCATCGGGACAGGGAGGGAAGAAAAACTGTTTTTT. J is TRBJ1-4 and V is TRBV10-3; 9 bases map to TRBD1. The CDR3 runs 13 residues. J gave up 8 bases and V 8 bases, and 6 bases lay outside the gene matches. Germline V gene sequence: CDR1 ENHRY, CDR2 SYGVKD.

The chain uses TRBV19 and TRBJ1-2; unclear D gene. The CDR3 totals 14 residues. CDR1 is LNHDA and CDR2 is SQIVND in the germline V gene (reference sequence). Trimming cost V 3 bases and J 1 base, with 9 bases left between them. This CDR3 is CASSMTLNNYGYTF. The CDR3 bases are TGTGCCAGTAGTATGACATTAAATAACTATGGCTACACCTTC.

DNA for the CDR3: TGTGCCAGCAGCCCACGGCAGGGGGCCCGAGAGACCCAGTACTTC. It specifies CASSPRQGARETQYF. This chain links TRBV7-2 with TRBJ2-5; 8 bases are shared with TRBD1. The J segment lost 4 bases and the V segment lost 5 bases, leaving 9 bases of the junction unmatched. The CDR3 runs 15 residues. Per the germline V gene, CDR1 is SGHTA and CDR2 is FQGNSA.

J is TRBJ2-3 and V is TRBV11-1; tentatively, D is TRBD1 (7 bases). V lost 2 bases and J 1 base, leaving 13 bases between the germline ends. The V gene's germline CDR1 is SGHAT and CDR2 FQDESV (reference sequence). The CDR3 runs to 16 residues. CDR3 region: CASSLTGGQRTDTQYF. In DNA, the CDR3 is TGTGCCAGCAGCTTAACCGGGGGACAGCGCACAGATACGCAGTATTTT. The variable domain in full, completed from reference TRBV11-1 and TRBJ2-3, reads EAEVAQSPRYKITEKSQAVAFWCDPISGHATLYWYRQILGQGPELLVQFQDESVVDDSQLPKDRFSAERLKGVDSTLKIQPAELGDSAMYLCASSLTGGQRTDTQYFGPGTRLTVL.

The V gene is TRBV6-5, the J gene TRBJ1-2; possibly TRBD1 for D (5 bases). The V gene's germline CDR1 is MNHEY and CDR2 SVGAGI. The CDR3 extends over 16 amino acids. V was cut by 0 bases and J by 8 bases, with 19 bases left in between. The CDR3 loop is CASSYSSRQPYGGYTF. In DNA, the CDR3 is TGTGCCAGCAGTTACTCGAGTAGACAGCCGTATGGGGGCTACACCTTC.

The chain has TRBV5-6 and TRBJ2-1, with 11 bases lining up with TRBD2. This CDR3 contains 16 residues. Germline lookup yields CDR1 SGHDT and CDR2 YYEEEE. V shed 2 bases, J shed 3 bases, and the junction held 4 bases outside the gene matches. Here the CDR3 reads CASSFYSGGVYNEQFF. In DNA form, the CDR3 reads TGTGCCAGCAGCTTTTATAGCGGGGGGGTCTACAATGAGCAGTTCTTC.

V is TRBV25-1 and J is TRBJ2-2, with 9 bases identical to TRBD1. The V and J ends lost 3 bases and 4 bases, in that order; junction bases with no gene match: 9. The CDR3 loop spans 17 amino acids. The germline CDR1 and CDR2 sequences are MGHDK and SYGVNS. The CDR3 DNA follows: TGTGCCAGCAGTGAGGAGACCTGGGGACAGGGCACCGGGGAGCTGTTTTTT. It encodes CASSEETWGQGTGELFF.

V usage is TRBV19 and J usage is TRBJ2-3; TRBD1 matches at 7 bases. This CDR3 is built from 13 residues. Germline lookup yields CDR1 LNHDA and CDR2 SQIVND (reference sequence). The V segment lost 8 bases and the J segment 6 bases; nucleotides outside the gene matches: 8. The CDR3 region is CASEDRSVDTQYF. The CDR3 DNA is TGTGCCAGTGAGGACAGGTCTGTGGATACGCAGTATTTT.

The rearrangement links TRBV5-1 to TRBJ1-1, with TRBD1 as a possible D gene (5 bases). CDR3 size: 17 residues. Deletions cut 0 bases from V and 4 bases from J, with 19 bases between. Germline V gene data show CDR1 as SGHRS and CDR2 as YFSETQ. The CDR3 protein is CASSLGQNFPKGTEAFF. Written as DNA, the CDR3 is TGCGCCAGCAGCTTGGGACAGAATTTCCCCAAGGGCACTGAAGCTTTCTTT.

The J gene is TRBJ2-7, the V gene TRBV6-5; 8 nucleotides match TRBD1. Per germline, CDR1 MNHEY and CDR2 SVGAGI. V was pared by 8 bases and J by 1 base, with 10 bases of the junction left unmatched. This CDR3 has 15 amino acids. CDR3 nucleotides: TGTGCCAGCCAACCGGGACAGGCACTATCCTACGAGCAGTACTTC. This translates into CASQPGQALSYEQYF.

V is TRBV19 and J is TRBJ1-5, with TRBD1 as a possible D gene (6 bases). The V gene's germline CDR1 is LNHDA and CDR2 SQIVND (reference sequence). Trimming removed 6 bases from V and 5 bases from J, with 17 bases in between. This CDR3 region has 15 residues. CDR3 in DNA: TGTGCCAGTAGGCCCTCCGGGGGGCCGGATCAGCCCCAGCATTTT. It specifies CASRPSGGPDQPQHF.

The chain recombines TRBV7-9 with TRBJ1-2; TRBD1 agrees at 9 bases. Germline values: CDR1 SEHNR, CDR2 FQNEAQ (reference sequence). The CDR3 contains 15 residues. The V gene end was trimmed by 4 bases and the J gene end by 5 bases; junction bases not matched to a gene: 8. CDR3 DNA sequence: TGTGCCAGCAGCTCTCCGGGACAGGGCATATATGGCTACACCTTC. Its translation: CASSSPGQGIYGYTF.

CDR3 sequence (DNA): TGTGCCAGCAGCCCGCCGGGACAGGGGGCCAACGTCCTGACTTTC. Protein product: CASSPPGQGANVLTF. V gene TRBV4-2 combines with J gene TRBJ2-6; the match to TRBD1 covers 7 bases. The CDR3 is 15 residues long. The germline CDR1 and CDR2 sequences are LGHNA and YNFKEQ. Unmatched junction bases numbered 4, after V lost 4 bases and J lost 4 bases.

The J gene is TRBJ1-4, the V gene TRBV27; D gene ambiguous. In germline, CDR1 is MNHEY, CDR2 SMNVEV (reference sequence). The CDR3 totals 16 residues. The V end was cut by 2 bases, the J end by 8 bases, with 18 bases between. This chain's CDR3 is CASSLRPGEGREKLFF. The DNA of the CDR3 is TGTGCCAGCAGTTTACGGCCGGGCGAGGGCAGAGAAAAACTGTTTTTT.

The rearrangement links TRBV6-4 to TRBJ1-2; D unclear. V lost 3 bases, J lost 5 bases, and 22 bases lay in between. CDR1 MRHNA and CDR2 SNTAGT come from the germline V gene. The CDR3 loop spans 17 amino acids. The CDR3 DNA follows: TGTGCCAGCAGTGAGTTTTACAGTACGATTGAAACTTATGGCTACACCTTC. Its protein product is CASSEFYSTIETYGYTF.

The gene calls are TRBV5-1 and TRBJ1-2, with 9 nucleotides matching TRBD1. V was pared by 5 bases and J by 7 bases, with 3 bases of the junction left unmatched. CDR3 length: 12 amino acids. Per germline, CDR1 SGHRS and CDR2 YFSETQ. As DNA, the CDR3 is TGCGCCAGCAGAACGGACAGGGGTGGCTACACCTTC. It translates to CASRTDRGGYTF.

The rearrangement links TRBV6-2 or TRBV6-3 to TRBJ2-1, with 7 bases lining up with TRBD2. CDR3 length equals 15 residues. The J segment lost 2 bases and the V segment lost 2 bases, leaving 3 bases of the junction unmatched. Germline V gives CDR1 MNHEY, CDR2 SVGEGT. This chain's CDR3 is CASSYRLATYNEQFF. CDR3 nucleotides: TGTGCCAGCAGTTACCGACTAGCAACCTACAATGAGCAGTTCTTC.

This chain links TRBV6-5 with TRBJ2-7; D is unresolved. Germline V gene lookup returns CDR1 MNHEY and CDR2 SVGAGI. The CDR3 runs 11 residues. The V end was cut by 2 bases, the J end by 5 bases, with 4 bases between. The CDR3 DNA reads as TGTGCCAGCAGTTACGAGGACGAGCAGTACTTC. Amino acids: CASSYEDEQYF.

The V and J genes are TRBV5-1 and TRBJ2-7; 9 nucleotides match TRBD1. CDR3 length: 14 amino acids. In germline, CDR1 is SGHRS, CDR2 YFSETQ. Trimming at V came to 4 bases and at J to 6 bases, leaving 8 bases not matched to a gene. CDR3 amino acids: CASSPGTGPGEQYF. CDR3 in DNA: TGCGCCAGCAGCCCCGGGACAGGGCCCGGCGAGCAGTACTTC.